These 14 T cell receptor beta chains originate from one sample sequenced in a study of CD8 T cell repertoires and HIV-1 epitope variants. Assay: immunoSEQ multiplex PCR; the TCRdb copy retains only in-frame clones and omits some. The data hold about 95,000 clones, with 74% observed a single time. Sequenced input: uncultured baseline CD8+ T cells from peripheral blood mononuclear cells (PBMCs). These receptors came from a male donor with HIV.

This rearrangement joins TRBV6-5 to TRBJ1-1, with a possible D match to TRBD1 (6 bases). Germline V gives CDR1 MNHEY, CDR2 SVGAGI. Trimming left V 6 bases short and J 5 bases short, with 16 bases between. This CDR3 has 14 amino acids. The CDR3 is CASSEGGADTEAFF. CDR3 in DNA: TGTGCCAGCAGCGAGGGGGGAGCTGATACTGAAGCTTTCTTT.

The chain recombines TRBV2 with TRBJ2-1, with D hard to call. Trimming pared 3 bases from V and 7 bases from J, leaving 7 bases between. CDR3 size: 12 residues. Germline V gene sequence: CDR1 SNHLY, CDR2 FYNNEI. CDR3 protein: CASSELENEQFF. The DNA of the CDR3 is TGTGCCAGCAGTGAGTTAGAGAATGAGCAGTTCTTC.

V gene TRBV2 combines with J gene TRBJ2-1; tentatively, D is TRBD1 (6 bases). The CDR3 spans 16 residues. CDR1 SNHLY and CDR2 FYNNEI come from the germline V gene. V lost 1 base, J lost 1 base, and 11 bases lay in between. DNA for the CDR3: TGTGCCAGCAGTGAAGACAGGGCTCGTTCCTACAATGAGCAGTTCTTC. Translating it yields CASSEDRARSYNEQFF.

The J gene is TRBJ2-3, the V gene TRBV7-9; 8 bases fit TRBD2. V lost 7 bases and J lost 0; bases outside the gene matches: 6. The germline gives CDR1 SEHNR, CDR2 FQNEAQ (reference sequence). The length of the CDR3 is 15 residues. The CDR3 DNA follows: TGTGCCAGCACCATTACTAGCGGAAGCACAGATACGCAGTATTTT. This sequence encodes CASTITSGSTDTQYF.

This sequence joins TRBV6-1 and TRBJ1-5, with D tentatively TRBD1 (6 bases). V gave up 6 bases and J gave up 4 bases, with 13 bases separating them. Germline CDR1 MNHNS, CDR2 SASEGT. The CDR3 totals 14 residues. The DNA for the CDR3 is TGTGCCAGCAGCCTCCAGGGGTGGAATCAGCCCCAGCATTTT. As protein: CASSLQGWNQPQHF.

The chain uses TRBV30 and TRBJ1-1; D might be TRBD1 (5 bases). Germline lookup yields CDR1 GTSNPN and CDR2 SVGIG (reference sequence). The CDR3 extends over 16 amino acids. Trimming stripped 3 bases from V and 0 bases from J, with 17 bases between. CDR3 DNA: TGTGCCTGGAGCCTCTCAGGGACTGGATTGAACACTGAAGCTTTCTTT. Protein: CAWSLSGTGLNTEAFF.

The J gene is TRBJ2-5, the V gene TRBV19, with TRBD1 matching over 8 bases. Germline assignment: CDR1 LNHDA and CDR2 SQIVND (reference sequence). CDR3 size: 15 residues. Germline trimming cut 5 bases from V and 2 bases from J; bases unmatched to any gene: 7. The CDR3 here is CASSSRRGLQETQYF. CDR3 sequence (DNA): TGTGCCAGTAGTTCTCGCAGGGGGCTACAAGAGACCCAGTACTTC.

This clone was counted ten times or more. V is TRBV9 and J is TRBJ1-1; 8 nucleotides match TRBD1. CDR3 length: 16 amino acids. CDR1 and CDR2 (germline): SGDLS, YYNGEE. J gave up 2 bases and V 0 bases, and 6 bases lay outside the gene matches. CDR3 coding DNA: TGTGCCAGCAGCGTAGGGGCAGGGGGCCTCAACACTGAAGCTTTCTTT. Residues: CASSVGAGGLNTEAFF.

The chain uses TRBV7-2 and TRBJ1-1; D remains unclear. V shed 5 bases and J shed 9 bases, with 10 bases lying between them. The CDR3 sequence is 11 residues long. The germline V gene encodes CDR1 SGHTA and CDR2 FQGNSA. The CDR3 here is CASSAEGKAFF. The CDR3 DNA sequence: TGTGCCAGCAGCGCCGAAGGGAAAGCTTTCTTT.

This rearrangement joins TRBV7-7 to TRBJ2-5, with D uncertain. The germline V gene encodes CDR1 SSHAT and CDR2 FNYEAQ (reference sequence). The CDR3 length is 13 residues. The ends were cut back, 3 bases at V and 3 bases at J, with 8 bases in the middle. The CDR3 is CASSFSSKETQYF. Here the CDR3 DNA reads TGTGCCAGCAGCTTTAGTTCGAAAGAGACCCAGTACTTC.

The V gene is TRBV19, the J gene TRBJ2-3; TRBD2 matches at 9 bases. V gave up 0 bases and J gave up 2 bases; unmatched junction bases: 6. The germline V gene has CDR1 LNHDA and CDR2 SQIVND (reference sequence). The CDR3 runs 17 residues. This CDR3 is CASSIEVSGSATDTQYF. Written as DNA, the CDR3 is TGTGCCAGTAGTATAGAGGTTAGCGGGAGTGCCACAGATACGCAGTATTTT.

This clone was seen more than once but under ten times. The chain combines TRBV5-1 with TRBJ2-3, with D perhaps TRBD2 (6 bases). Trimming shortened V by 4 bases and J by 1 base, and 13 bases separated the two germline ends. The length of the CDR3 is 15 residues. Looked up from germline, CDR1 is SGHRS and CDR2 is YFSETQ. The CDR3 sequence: CASSPSGGGTDTQYF. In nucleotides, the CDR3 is TGCGCCAGCAGCCCGAGCGGAGGGGGCACAGATACGCAGTATTTT. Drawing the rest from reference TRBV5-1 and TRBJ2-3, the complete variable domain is KAGVTQTPRYLIKTRGQQVTLSCSPISGHRSVSWYQQTPGQGLQFLFEYFSETQRNKGNFPGRFSGRQFSNSRSEMNVSTLELGDSALYLCASSPSGGGTDTQYFGPGTRLTVL.

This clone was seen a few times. CDR3 nucleotide sequence: TGCGCCAGCAGCTTGGCCGGGACCCTTAACGAGCAGTACTTC. Its translation is CASSLAGTLNEQYF. The gene calls are TRBV5-1 and TRBJ2-7; D assignment may be TRBD1 or TRBD2 (5 bases each). V was cut by 0 bases and J by 5 bases, with 12 bases left in between. Germline V lookup: CDR1 SGHRS, CDR2 YFSETQ. The CDR3 extends over 14 amino acids. The full variable domain, rest sourced from reference TRBV5-1 and TRBJ2-7, is KAGVTQTPRYLIKTRGQQVTLSCSPISGHRSVSWYQQTPGQGLQFLFEYFSETQRNKGNFPGRFSGRQFSNSRSEMNVSTLELGDSALYLCASSLAGTLNEQYFGPGTRLTVT.

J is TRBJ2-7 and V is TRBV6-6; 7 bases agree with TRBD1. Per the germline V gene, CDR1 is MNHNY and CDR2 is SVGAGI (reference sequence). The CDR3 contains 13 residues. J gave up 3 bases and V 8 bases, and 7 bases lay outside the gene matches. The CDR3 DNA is TGTGCCAGCGGAATCGACAGGGACTACGAGCAGTACTTC. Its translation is CASGIDRDYEQYF.